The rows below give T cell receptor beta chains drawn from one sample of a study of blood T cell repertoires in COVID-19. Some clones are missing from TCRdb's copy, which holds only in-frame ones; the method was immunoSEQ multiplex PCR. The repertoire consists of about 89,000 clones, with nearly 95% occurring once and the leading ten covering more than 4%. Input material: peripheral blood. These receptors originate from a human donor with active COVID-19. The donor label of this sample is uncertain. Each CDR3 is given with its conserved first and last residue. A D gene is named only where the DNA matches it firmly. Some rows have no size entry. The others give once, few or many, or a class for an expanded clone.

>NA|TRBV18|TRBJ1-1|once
CASSPRDKTEAFF
TGTGCCAGCTCACCGAGGGACAAGACTGAAGCTTTCTTT
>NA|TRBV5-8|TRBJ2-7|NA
CASSLGPRYEQYF
TGTGCCAGCAGCTTGGGGCCCAGATACGAGCAGTACTTC
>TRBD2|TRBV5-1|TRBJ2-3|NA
CASSPGLAGATYTDTQYF
TGCGCCAGCAGCCCGGGACTAGCGGGGGCTACGTACACAGATACGCAGTATTTT
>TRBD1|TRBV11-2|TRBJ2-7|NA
CASSPVTGFSYEQYF
TGTGCCAGCAGCCCCGTGACAGGGTTTTCCTACGAGCAGTACTTC
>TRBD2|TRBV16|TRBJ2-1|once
CASSPPSGIGEDEQFF
TGTGCCAGCAGCCCCCCAAGCGGGATAGGGGAGGACGAGCAGTTCTTC
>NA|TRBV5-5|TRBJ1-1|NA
CASSLGQVGNTEAFF
TGTGCCAGCAGCTTGGGGCAGGTCGGGAACACTGAAGCTTTCTTT
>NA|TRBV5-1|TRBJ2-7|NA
CASSLNPGNNYEQYF
TGCGCCAGCAGCTTGAACCCGGGGAACAACTACGAGCAGTACTTC
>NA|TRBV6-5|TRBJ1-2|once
CASRTDYNYGYTF
TGTGCCAGCAGGACAGATTATAACTATGGCTACACCTTC
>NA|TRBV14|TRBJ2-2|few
CASSQGFSNGELFF
TGTGCCAGCAGCCAAGGCTTTTCTAACGGGGAGCTGTTTTTT
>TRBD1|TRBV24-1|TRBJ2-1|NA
CATEKPGGHEQFF
TGTGCCACCGAGAAGCCAGGGGGCCATGAGCAGTTCTTC
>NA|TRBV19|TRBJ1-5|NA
CASSRQAQQPQHF
TGTGCCAGTAGTAGACAGGCCCAGCAGCCCCAGCATTTT
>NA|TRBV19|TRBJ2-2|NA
CASSHRSSNTGELFF
TGTGCCAGTAGCCACAGGAGCTCGAACACCGGGGAGCTGTTTTTT
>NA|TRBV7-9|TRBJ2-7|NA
CASSSLDEQYF
TGTGCCAGCAGCTCCCTAGACGAGCAGTACTTC
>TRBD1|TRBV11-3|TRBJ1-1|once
CASSSRGGLGTEAFF
TGTGCCAGCAGCTCGCGAGGGGGCCTGGGCACTGAAGCTTTCTTT
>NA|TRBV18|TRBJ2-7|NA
CASSPWRNSYEQYF
TGTGCCAGCTCACCATGGCGGAACTCCTACGAGCAGTACTTC
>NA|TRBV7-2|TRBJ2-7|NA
CASSLVSYEQYF
TGTGCCAGCAGCTTAGTTTCTTACGAGCAGTACTTC
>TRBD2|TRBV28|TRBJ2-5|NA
CASSLSSGGAETQYF
TGTGCCAGCAGTTTGTCTAGCGGGGGAGCAGAGACCCAGTACTTC
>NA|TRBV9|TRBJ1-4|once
CASSVRGGEKLFF
TGTGCCAGCAGCGTCAGGGGTGGTGAAAAACTGTTTTTT
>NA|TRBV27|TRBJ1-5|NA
CASSLKGGNQPQHF
TGTGCCAGCAGTTTAAAAGGGGGCAATCAGCCCCAGCATTTT
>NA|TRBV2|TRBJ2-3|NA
CAMTDTDTQYF
TGTGCCATGACAGACACAGATACGCAGTATTTT
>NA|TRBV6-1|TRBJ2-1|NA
CASSELGGSYNEQFF
TGTGCCAGCAGTGAACTCGGGGGCTCCTACAATGAGCAGTTCTTC
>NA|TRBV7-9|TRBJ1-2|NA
CASSYRDIGYGYTF
TGTGCCAGCAGCTACAGGGACATCGGCTATGGCTACACCTTC
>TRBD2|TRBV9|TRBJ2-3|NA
CASSVVAGGTDTQYF
TGTGCCAGCAGCGTAGTAGCGGGGGGGACAGATACGCAGTATTTT
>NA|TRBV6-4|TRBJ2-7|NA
CASICEQYF
TGTGCCAGCATCTGCGAGCAGTACTTC
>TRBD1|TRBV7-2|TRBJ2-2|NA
CASSAKQGFTGELFF
TGTGCCAGCAGCGCCAAACAGGGGTTCACCGGGGAGCTGTTTTTT
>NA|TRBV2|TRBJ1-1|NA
CASSVAPYTEAFF
TGTGCCAGCAGTGTAGCTCCGTACACTGAAGCTTTCTTT
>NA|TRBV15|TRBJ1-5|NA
CATCQTTGSNQPQHF
TGTGCCACTTGCCAGACGACAGGATCAAATCAGCCCCAGCATTTT
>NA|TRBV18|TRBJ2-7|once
CASSSIRAGSGGNPRPTEQYF
TGTGCCAGCTCAAGTATCCGGGCCGGGAGTGGCGGGAACCCGCGTCCTACGGAGCAGTACTTC
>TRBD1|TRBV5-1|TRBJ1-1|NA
CASSSQGANTEAFF
TGCGCCAGCAGCTCACAGGGGGCGAACACTGAAGCTTTCTTT
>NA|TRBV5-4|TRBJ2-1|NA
CASSFTGGPTGEQFF
TGTGCCAGCAGCTTTACGGGGGGCCCGACTGGGGAGCAGTTCTTC
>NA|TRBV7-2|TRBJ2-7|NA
CASSRMGGGLLEQYF
TGTGCCAGCAGCCGCATGGGGGGGGGCCTCCTCGAGCAGTACTTC
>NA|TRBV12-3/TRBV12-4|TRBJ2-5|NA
CASSSPYRAQYF
TGTGCCAGCAGTTCCCCCTACCGGGCCCAGTACTTC
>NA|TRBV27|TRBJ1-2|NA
CATSSRRDNVYGYTF
TGTGCCACTTCTTCTCGCCGGGACAACGTTTATGGCTACACCTTC
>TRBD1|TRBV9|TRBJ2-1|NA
CASSAGTGFFF
TGTGCCAGCAGCGCCGGGACAGGGTTTTTCTTC
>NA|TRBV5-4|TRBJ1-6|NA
CASSLGGDGPRNSPLHF
TGTGCCAGCAGCTTGGGGGGGGATGGACCCCGAAATTCACCCCTCCACTTT
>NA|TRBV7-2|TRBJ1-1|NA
CASSFGLGVTEAFF
TGTGCCAGCAGCTTCGGCCTCGGGGTCACTGAAGCTTTCTTT
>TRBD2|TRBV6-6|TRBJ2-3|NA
CASSHSPGLAGAADTQYF
TGTGCCAGCAGTCATAGTCCGGGACTAGCGGGGGCGGCAGATACGCAGTATTTT
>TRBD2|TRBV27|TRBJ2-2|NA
CASSLIAGLTGELFF
TGTGCCAGCAGTTTAATAGCGGGGCTAACCGGGGAGCTGTTTTTT
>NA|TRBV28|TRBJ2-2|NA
CASWEQGPLAGELFF
TGTGCCAGCTGGGAACAGGGTCCTCTTGCCGGGGAGCTGTTTTTT
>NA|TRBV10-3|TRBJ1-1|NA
CAIRDDRIYTEAFF
TGTGCCATCAGGGATGACAGGATTTACACTGAAGCTTTCTTT
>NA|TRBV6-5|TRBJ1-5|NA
CASSSWAGNQPQHF
TGTGCCAGCAGTTCCTGGGCTGGCAATCAGCCCCAGCATTTT
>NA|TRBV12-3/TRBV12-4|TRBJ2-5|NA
CASSTGTRETQYF
TGTGCCAGCAGTACAGGGACGAGGGAGACCCAGTACTTC
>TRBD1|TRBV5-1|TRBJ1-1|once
CASSKRTGALSMNTEAFF
TGCGCCAGCAGCAAAAGGACAGGGGCCCTTAGCATGAACACTGAAGCTTTCTTT
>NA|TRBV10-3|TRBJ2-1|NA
CAISITSTYNEQFF
TGTGCCATCAGTATAACTAGTACCTACAATGAGCAGTTCTTC
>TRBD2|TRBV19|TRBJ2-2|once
CASSIQAGRNTGELFF
TGTGCCAGTAGTATCCAAGCGGGAAGGAACACCGGGGAGCTGTTTTTT
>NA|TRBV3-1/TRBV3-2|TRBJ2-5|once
CASSQVKETQYF
TGTGCCAGCAGCCAAGTAAAAGAGACCCAGTACTTC
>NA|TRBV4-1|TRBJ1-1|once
CASSHATGGAFF
TGCGCCAGCAGCCACGCGACAGGAGGTGCTTTCTTT